The present entry profiles one T cell receptor (beta chain) with its context. It has no known antigen specificity. No much larger clone exists at a distance of one base, and base qualities are not known. Reading the label with the study, this specimen's time point is: around 26 weeks on oral tofacitinib. According to the study, the label for this sample's treatment or condition signals: oral pan-JAK inhibitor, 5-10 mg twice daily. Peripheral blood and lesional scalp punch biopsies were obtained from patients with alopecia areata. PBMCs were isolated by density centrifugation and stained for CD3, CD4 and CD8, after which CD4+ and CD8+ T cells were sorted on a FACSAria. The CDR3 covers 11 residues, taking in both the cysteine and the phenylalanine. Here the CDR3 DNA is all that survives: 33 bases in frame from base 1. Trimming takes 6 bases from V and 6 bases from J, and the germline ends sit 7 bases apart. As encoded in the germline V gene, CDR1 is SNHLY while CDR2 is FYNNEI.

The library was generated by the immunoSEQ multiplex PCR assay. To provide template for TCR sequencing, every sample had RNA extracted and reverse transcribed into cDNA. SuperScript III was used for first-strand cDNA synthesis, primed with a 2:1 mix of oligo-dT and random hexamers. A synthetic immune receptor repertoire was used to assess amplification bias, and residual bias was removed computationally. The source study handled its data this way. Raw reads were preprocessed for error removal, and CDR3 was defined according to IMGT conventions as running from the conserved cysteine to phenylalanine. Clonality was computed by normalizing Shannon entropy by log2 of the number of productive unique TCRs and subtracting the result from 1. Whether scalp clones were CD4 or CD8 was inferred by matching scalp TCRbeta sequences against CD4 and CD8 repertoires sorted from blood. The table comes from immuneACCESS by way of TCRdb, which keeps in-frame sequences with V and J called. Part of the clones is missing from these tables; in studies checked, under half for an unresolved V gene and the rest for unknown reasons. Clone size and V and J calls were adopted from that table, with D and trimming inferred from the DNA. The sample table lists 200,000 or so clones, more than 45% of them with a count of one. About 5.1% of the sample is in the top ten clones.

The sample originates from a study of CD8+ T cells in alopecia areata (dated by TCRdb to the late 2010s). General notes on the study: The treated patients took part in an open-label pilot trial in which moderate-to-severe alopecia areata was treated with oral tofacitinib at 5 to 10 mg twice daily. The SALT score, which quantifies the percentage of affected scalp surface area, was used to measure disease severity in treated patients. Scalp clonality was compared among normal scalp (n=4), patchy alopecia areata scalp (n=8), and alopecia totalis/universalis scalp (n=8). On the human side, TCRbeta sequencing was run on scalp tissue and on sorted CD4+ and CD8+ peripheral blood T cells from healthy controls and from alopecia areata patients with either patchy or totalis/universalis disease. Patients received tofacitinib for 6 to 18 months and were then followed off drug for 6 months to check for delayed response and recurrence. The RNA source kit depended on sample type: the PAXgene miRNA kit for fixed scalp, the miRNeasy kit for PBMCs, and the RNeasy kit for mouse skin. Biopsies were taken from tofacitinib-treated patients at baseline and at 4 and 24 weeks of treatment, and a later scalp biopsy was taken in several of the tofacitinib-treated patients. High-throughput TCRbeta sequencing was used to examine T cell clonal expansion in alopecia areata in both the C3H/HeJ mouse model and human patients. TCRbeta CDR3 regions were amplified by immunoSEQ multiplex PCR with 35 Vbeta forward and 13 Jbeta reverse primers. Overall results and qualifications from the work: Because the treated cohort was small and had just a single nonresponder, larger studies are needed to establish links between baseline CD8+ expansion and response. Unlike mouse skin, which is dominated by gammadelta T cells, normal human skin has resident alphabeta T cells that are also sequenced, and this complicates analysis of the scalp TCR repertoire. During tofacitinib treatment, many expanded lesional clones stuck around in both scalp and blood, and this persistence may partly explain why relapse happens after treatment is stopped. Shared TCR sequences between patients were less evident than in mice, which may be partly attributable to HLA diversity in the patient population. Tofacitinib significantly decreased scalp clonality and the number of expanded CD8+ clones among the top 100 scalp clones. Compared with normal scalp, lesional scalp had higher clonality and more expanded CD8+ clones, particularly in alopecia totalis/universalis, a pattern that suggests antigenic drive.

Sequencing was performed on CD4+ T cells sorted from blood, taken at week 24, from a patient treated with tofacitinib. The source of this sequence is a human donor with alopecia areata. The chain links TRBV2 with TRBJ2-3, with an unclear D gene assignment. DNA sequence: TGTGCCAGCAGAGTAGGGGATACGCAGTATTTT. Its protein is CASRVGDTQYF.